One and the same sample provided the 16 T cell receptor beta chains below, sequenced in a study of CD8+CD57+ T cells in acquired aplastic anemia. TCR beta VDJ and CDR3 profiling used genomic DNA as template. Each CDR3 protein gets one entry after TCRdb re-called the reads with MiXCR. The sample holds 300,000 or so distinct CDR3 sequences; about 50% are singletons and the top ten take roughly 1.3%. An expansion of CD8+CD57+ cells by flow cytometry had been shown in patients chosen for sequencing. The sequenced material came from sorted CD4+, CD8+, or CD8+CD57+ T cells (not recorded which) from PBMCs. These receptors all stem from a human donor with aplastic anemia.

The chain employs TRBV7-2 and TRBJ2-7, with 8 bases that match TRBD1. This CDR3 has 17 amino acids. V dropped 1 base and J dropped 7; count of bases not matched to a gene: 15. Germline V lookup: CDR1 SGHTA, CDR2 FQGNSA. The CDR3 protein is CASSLGGLDRGWFEQYF. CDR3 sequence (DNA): TGTGCCAGCAGCTTAGGGGGACTCGACAGGGGCTGGTTTGAGCAGTACTTC.

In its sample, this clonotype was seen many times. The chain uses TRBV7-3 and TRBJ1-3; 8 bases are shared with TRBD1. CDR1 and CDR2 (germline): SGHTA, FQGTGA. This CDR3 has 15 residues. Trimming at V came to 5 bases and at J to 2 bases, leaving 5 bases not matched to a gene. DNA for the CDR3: TGTGCCAGCAGCCCGACAGGGGAGGCTGGAAACACCATATATTTT. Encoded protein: CASSPTGEAGNTIYF.

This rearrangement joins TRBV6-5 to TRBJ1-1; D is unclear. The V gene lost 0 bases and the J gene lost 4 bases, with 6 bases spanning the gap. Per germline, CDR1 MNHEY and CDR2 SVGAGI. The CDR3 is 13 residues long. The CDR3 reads CASSYSRATEAFF. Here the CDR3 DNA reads TGTGCCAGCAGTTACTCTCGGGCCACTGAAGCTTTCTTT.

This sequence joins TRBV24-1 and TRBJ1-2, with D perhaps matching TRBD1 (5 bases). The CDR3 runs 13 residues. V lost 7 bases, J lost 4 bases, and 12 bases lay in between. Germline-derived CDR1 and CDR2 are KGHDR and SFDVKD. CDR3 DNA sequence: TGTGCCACCAGCCGGGGGATGGCCTATGGCTACACCTTC. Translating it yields CATSRGMAYGYTF.

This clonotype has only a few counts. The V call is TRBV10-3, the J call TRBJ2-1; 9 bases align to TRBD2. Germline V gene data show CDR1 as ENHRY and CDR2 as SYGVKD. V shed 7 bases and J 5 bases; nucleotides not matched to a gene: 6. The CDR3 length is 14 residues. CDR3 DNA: TGTGCCATCAAGGGCGGGAGGGTAAACAATGAGCAGTTCTTC. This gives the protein CAIKGGRVNNEQFF.

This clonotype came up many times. CDR3 protein: CASSLLEETQYF. The CDR3 nucleotides are TGCGCCAGCAGCTTGCTGGAGGAGACCCAGTACTTC. The genes are TRBV5-1 and TRBJ2-5; D gene uncertain. The CDR3 is 12 residues long. The V end lost 1 base, the J end lost 5 bases, and 6 bases lay between the germline ends. CDR1 and CDR2 (germline): SGHRS, YFSETQ. The full variable domain, completed using reference TRBV5-1 and TRBJ2-5, is KAGVTQTPRYLIKTRGQQVTLSCSPISGHRSVSWYQQTPGQGLQFLFEYFSETQRNKGNFPGRFSGRQFSNSRSEMNVSTLELGDSALYLCASSLLEETQYFGPGTRLLVL.

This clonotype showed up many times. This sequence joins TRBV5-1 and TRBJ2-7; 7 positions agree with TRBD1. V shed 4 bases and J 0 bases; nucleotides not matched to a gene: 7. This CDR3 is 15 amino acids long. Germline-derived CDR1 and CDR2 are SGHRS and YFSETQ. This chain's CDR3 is CASSPDRLSSYEQYF. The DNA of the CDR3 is TGCGCCAGCAGCCCGGACAGGCTGAGCTCCTACGAGCAGTACTTC.

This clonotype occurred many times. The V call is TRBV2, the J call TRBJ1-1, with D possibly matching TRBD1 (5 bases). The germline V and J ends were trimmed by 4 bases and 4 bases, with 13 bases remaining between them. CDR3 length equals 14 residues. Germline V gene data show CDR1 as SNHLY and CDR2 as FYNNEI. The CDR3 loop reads CASSGGAGFTEAFF. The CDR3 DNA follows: TGTGCCAGCAGTGGGGGAGCAGGGTTCACTGAAGCTTTCTTT.

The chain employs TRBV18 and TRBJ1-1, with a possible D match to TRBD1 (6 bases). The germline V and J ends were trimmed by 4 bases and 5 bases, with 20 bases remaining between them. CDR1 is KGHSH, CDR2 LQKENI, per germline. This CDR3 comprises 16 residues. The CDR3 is CASSLRTMSRGTEAFF. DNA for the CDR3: TGTGCCAGCTCACTTAGGACTATGAGCAGGGGTACTGAAGCTTTCTTT.

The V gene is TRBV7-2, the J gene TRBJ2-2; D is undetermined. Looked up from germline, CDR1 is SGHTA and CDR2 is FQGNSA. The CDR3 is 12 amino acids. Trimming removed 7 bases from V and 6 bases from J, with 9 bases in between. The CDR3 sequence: CASNSRAGELFF. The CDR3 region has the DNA TGTGCCAGCAACTCCCGTGCCGGGGAGCTGTTTTTT. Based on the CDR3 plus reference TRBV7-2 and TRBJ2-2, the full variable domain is GAGVSQSPSNKVTEKGKDVELRCDPISGHTALYWYRQSLGQGLEFLIYFQGNSAPDKSGLPSDRFSAERTGGSVSTLTIQRTQQEDSAVYLCASNSRAGELFFGEGSRLTVL.

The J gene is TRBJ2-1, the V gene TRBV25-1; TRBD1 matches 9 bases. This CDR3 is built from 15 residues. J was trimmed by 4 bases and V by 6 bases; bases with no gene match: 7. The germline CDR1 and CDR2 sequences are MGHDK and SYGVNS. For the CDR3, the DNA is TGTGCCAGCAGCTCCCGGGACAGGGATTACAATGAGCAGTTCTTC. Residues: CASSSRDRDYNEQFF. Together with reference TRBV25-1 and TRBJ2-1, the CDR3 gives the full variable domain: EADIYQTPRYLVIGTGKKITLECSQTMGHDKMYWYQQDPGMELHLIHYSYGVNSTEKGDLSSESTVSRIRTEHFPLTLESARPSHTSQYLCASSSRDRDYNEQFFGPGTRLTVL.

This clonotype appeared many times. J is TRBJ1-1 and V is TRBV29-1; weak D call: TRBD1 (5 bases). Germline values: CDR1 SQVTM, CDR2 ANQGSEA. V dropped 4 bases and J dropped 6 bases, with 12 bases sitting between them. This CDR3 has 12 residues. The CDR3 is CSVGEVGAEAFF. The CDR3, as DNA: TGCAGCGTTGGGGAAGTGGGGGCTGAAGCTTTCTTT.

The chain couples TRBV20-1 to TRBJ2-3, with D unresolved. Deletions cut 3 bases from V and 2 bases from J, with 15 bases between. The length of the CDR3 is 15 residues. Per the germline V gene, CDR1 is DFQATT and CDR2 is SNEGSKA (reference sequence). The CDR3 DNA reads TGCAGTGCTAGCCGCAACCTAGGAAACACAGATACGCAGTATTTT. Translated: CSASRNLGNTDTQYF.

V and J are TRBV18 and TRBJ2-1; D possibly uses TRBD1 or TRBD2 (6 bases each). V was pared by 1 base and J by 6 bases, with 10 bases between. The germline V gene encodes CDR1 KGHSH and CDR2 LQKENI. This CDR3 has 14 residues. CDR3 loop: CASSPQQGGNEQFF. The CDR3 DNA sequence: TGTGCCAGCTCACCACAACAGGGAGGCAATGAGCAGTTCTTC.

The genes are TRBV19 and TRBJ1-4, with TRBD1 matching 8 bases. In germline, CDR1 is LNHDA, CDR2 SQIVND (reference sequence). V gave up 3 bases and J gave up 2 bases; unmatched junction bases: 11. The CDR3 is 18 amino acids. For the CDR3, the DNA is TGTGCCAGTAGTATTGTTCCGGGACAGGTTGTCACTAATGAAAAACTGTTTTTT. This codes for CASSIVPGQVVTNEKLFF.

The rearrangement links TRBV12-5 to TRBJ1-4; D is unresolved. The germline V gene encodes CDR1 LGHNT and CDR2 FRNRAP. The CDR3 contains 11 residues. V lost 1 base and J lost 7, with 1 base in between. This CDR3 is CASGLGEKLFF. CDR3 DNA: TGTGCTAGTGGTTTGGGTGAAAAACTGTTTTTT.